The 31 T cell receptor beta chains presented below share a single source sample, sequenced in a study of shared clonotypes between healthy human individuals. Libraries were prepared by immunoSEQ multiplex PCR; TCRdb keeps only in-frame clonotypes and omits some of them. The sample lists approximately 740,000 clones, 80% to 95% occurring once. Naive CD8 cells lacked CD45RO and underwent positive selection for CCR7, leaving out terminally differentiated effector memory CD45RA+ cells. Sequenced sample: naive CD8+ T cells sorted from blood. The receptors come from a man aged 25 to 40 in good health.

The chain carries TRBV28 and TRBJ2-2; 9 bases are shared with TRBD1. Germline lookup yields CDR1 MDHEN and CDR2 SYDVKM. Losses at the gene ends were 1 base for V and 10 bases for J; bases not matched to a gene: 7. CDR3 size: 15 residues. CDR3 in DNA: TGTGCCAGCAGTTTATCGGGTACAGGGGGCGCGGAGCTGTTTTTT. This encodes CASSLSGTGGAELFF.

The V gene is TRBV6-6, the J gene TRBJ2-1; D is perhaps TRBD2 (5 bases). Trimming left V 0 bases short and J 8 bases short, with 17 bases between. The CDR3 extends over 16 amino acids. CDR1 MNHNY and CDR2 SVGAGI come from the germline V gene (reference sequence). CDR3 protein: CASSYSFFPGKDEQFF. CDR3 coding DNA: TGTGCCAGCAGTTACTCCTTCTTCCCGGGGAAGGATGAGCAGTTCTTC.

The chain uses TRBV30 and TRBJ2-2, with D possibly being TRBD1 (5 bases). Germline-derived CDR1 and CDR2 are GTSNPN and SVGIG (reference sequence). V was trimmed by 7 bases and J by 1 base, leaving 10 bases between them. The CDR3 is 13 residues long. CDR3 nucleotide sequence: TGTGCCTCAGGGCTGGTGAACACCGGGGAGCTGTTTTTT. Its protein is CASGLVNTGELFF.

CDR3 nucleotide sequence: TGTGCCAGTACCTTCCGGGTAATAGCTAACTATGGCTACACCTTC. As protein: CASTFRVIANYGYTF. V usage is TRBV28 and J usage is TRBJ1-2, with no clear D. Trimming took 9 bases from V and 0 from J, leaving 17 bases between them. This CDR3 spans 15 amino acids. Germline CDR1 and CDR2: MDHEN and SYDVKM.

This sequence joins TRBV11-2 and TRBJ2-1; D is undetermined. In germline, CDR1 is SGHAT, CDR2 FQNNGV. CDR3 length equals 15 residues. V was shortened by 1 base and J by 10 bases, with 17 bases between the two germline ends. The CDR3 reads CASSLGLMNNPEQFF. The CDR3 bases are TGTGCCAGCAGCTTAGGGCTAATGAATAACCCCGAGCAGTTCTTC.

V is TRBV18 and J is TRBJ2-6; D is perhaps TRBD1 or TRBD2 (6 bases each). This CDR3 comprises 16 residues. Germline loops: CDR1 KGHSH, CDR2 LQKENI. Trimming left V 0 bases short and J 2 bases short, with 8 bases between. In DNA, the CDR3 is TGTGCCAGCTCACCACCGAGGGGGGCTGGGGCCAACGTCCTGACTTTC. It is translated as CASSPPRGAGANVLTF. Combining the CDR3 with reference TRBV18 and TRBJ2-6 gives the whole variable domain NAGVMQNPRHLVRRRGQEARLRCSPMKGHSHVYWYRQLPEEGLKFMVYLQKENIIDESGMPKERFSAEFPKEGPSILRIQQVVRGDSAAYFCASSPPRGAGANVLTFGAGSRLTVL.

This clone was seen a single time. The J gene is TRBJ2-2, the V gene TRBV7-3; D gene uncertain. This CDR3 comprises 13 residues. CDR1 SGHTA and CDR2 FQGTGA come from the germline V gene. V lost 5 bases, J lost 5 bases, and 9 bases lay in between. The CDR3 DNA reads TGTGCCAGCAGCCCGATACCGACCGGGGAGCTGTTTTTT. Its translation: CASSPIPTGELFF.

The rearrangement links TRBV27 to TRBJ2-1; no reliable D call. The CDR3 spans 12 residues. The V end lost 3 bases, the J end lost 9 bases, and 9 bases lay between the germline ends. Germline CDR1 MNHEY, CDR2 SMNVEV (reference sequence). The CDR3 DNA reads TGTGCCAGCAGTTTCAGGCTGGGTGAGCAGTTCTTC. It translates to CASSFRLGEQFF.

The chain couples TRBV2 to TRBJ2-7, with 8 positions matching TRBD2. The CDR3 runs 17 residues. J was trimmed by 0 bases and V by 1 base; bases with no gene match: 8. CDR1 is SNHLY and CDR2 is FYNNEI in the germline V gene. CDR3 nucleotide sequence: TGTGCCAGCAGTGAAGGGGGTAGCGGGGAAAACTCCTACGAGCAGTACTTC. The encoded protein is CASSEGGSGENSYEQYF.

The chain has TRBV5-5 and TRBJ1-1; D is perhaps TRBD1 (5 bases). The ends were cut back, 1 base at V and 2 bases at J, with 15 bases in the middle. From germline, CDR1 is SGHKS and CDR2 YYEKEE (reference sequence). CDR3 length: 16 residues. As DNA, the CDR3 is TGTGCCAGCAGCTTGAGGCTGGGAGACAGAAACACTGAAGCTTTCTTT. Translated, it gives CASSLRLGDRNTEAFF. Looking up the rest from reference TRBV5-5 and TRBJ1-1 gives the full variable domain: DAGVTQSPTHLIKTRGQQVTLRCSPISGHKSVSWYQQVLGQGPQFIFQYYEKEERGRGNFPDRFSARQFPNYSSELNVNALLLGDSALYLCASSLRLGDRNTEAFFGQGTRLTVV.

This chain links TRBV27 with TRBJ2-7; D remains unclear. The V gene lost 6 bases and the J gene lost 3 bases, with 15 bases spanning the gap. Germline V gives CDR1 MNHEY, CDR2 SMNVEV (reference sequence). The CDR3 runs to 14 residues. In DNA form, the CDR3 reads TGTGCCAGCAGCCTGGCAGCCGGATTCTACGAGCAGTACTTC. It encodes CASSLAAGFYEQYF.

The V gene is TRBV27, the J gene TRBJ1-2; 10 bases are shared with TRBD1. This CDR3 has 16 residues. The J segment lost 4 bases and the V segment lost 5 bases, leaving 10 bases of the junction unmatched. Germline V gene lookup returns CDR1 MNHEY and CDR2 SMNVEV (reference sequence). CDR3 sequence: CASSPGTGDILYGYTF. CDR3 DNA sequence: TGTGCCAGCAGTCCAGGGACAGGGGATATTCTCTATGGCTACACCTTC.

The chain couples TRBV9 to TRBJ2-3, with D uncertain. Germline values: CDR1 SGDLS, CDR2 YYNGEE. Between the trimmed V and J ends, which lost 0 bases and 2 bases, there was a span of 7 bases. The CDR3 loop spans 14 amino acids. CDR3 coding DNA: TGTGCCAGCAGCGTAGACGGTACCACAGATACGCAGTATTTT. Protein: CASSVDGTTDTQYF.

This rearrangement joins TRBV27 to TRBJ2-7; TRBD1 agrees at 7 bases. This CDR3 is 15 amino acids long. J gave up 1 base and V 5 bases, and 8 bases lay outside the gene matches. CDR1 MNHEY and CDR2 SMNVEV come from the germline V gene (reference sequence). CDR3 coding DNA: TGTGCCAGCAGTCCTCTCGGGACAGCATCCTACGAGCAGTACTTC. Translation gives CASSPLGTASYEQYF.

The chain combines TRBV7-9 with TRBJ2-5; 7 bases are shared with TRBD2. Germline CDR1 SEHNR, CDR2 FQNEAQ (reference sequence). This CDR3 contains 15 residues. V lost 5 bases to trimming and J lost 5 bases; unmatched junction nucleotides: 11. CDR3 DNA sequence: TGTGCCAGCAGCCAAACCCCCGCGGGGGAGGAGACCCAGTACTTC. Translation: CASSQTPAGEETQYF.

The chain uses TRBV29-1 and TRBJ1-2, with D uncertain. CDR3 length equals 16 residues. The germline gives CDR1 SQVTM, CDR2 ANQGSEA. V was pared by 0 bases and J by 0 bases, with 14 bases between. CDR3 loop: CSVEDRPGFPNYGYTF. The DNA of the CDR3 is TGCAGCGTTGAAGATCGCCCTGGTTTTCCTAACTATGGCTACACCTTC. Based on the CDR3 plus reference TRBV29-1 and TRBJ1-2, the full variable domain is SAVISQKPSRDICQRGTSLTIQCQVDSQVTMMFWYRQQPGQSLTLIATANQGSEATYESGFVIDKFPISRPNLTFSTLTVSNMSPEDSSIYLCSVEDRPGFPNYGYTFGSGTRLTVV.

The chain joins TRBV9 to TRBJ1-1; D is undetermined. The germline V and J ends were trimmed by 4 bases and 6 bases, with 7 bases remaining between them. Germline V gene data show CDR1 as SGDLS and CDR2 as YYNGEE. This CDR3 spans 11 amino acids. The CDR3 sequence is CASSPQPEAFF. The DNA for the CDR3 is TGTGCCAGCAGCCCTCAGCCTGAAGCTTTCTTT.

This chain uses TRBV27 with TRBJ2-1; TRBD2 agrees at 11 bases. The CDR3 totals 15 residues. J was trimmed by 9 bases and V by 5 bases; bases with no gene match: 9. Germline V CDR1 and CDR2: MNHEY, SMNVEV (reference sequence). Here the CDR3 DNA reads TGTGCCAGCAGTACGGGACTAGCGGTCTTAGGTGAGCAGTTCTTC. This encodes CASSTGLAVLGEQFF.

The rearrangement joins TRBV27 to TRBJ1-5, with D perhaps TRBD1 (5 bases). The CDR3 sequence is 15 residues long. V shed 5 bases and J shed 0 bases, with 11 bases lying between them. Germline V gene lookup returns CDR1 MNHEY and CDR2 SMNVEV (reference sequence). The CDR3: CASSRGKYSNQPQHF. DNA of the CDR3: TGTGCCAGCAGTAGGGGAAAATATAGCAATCAGCCCCAGCATTTT.

This clone has only one observation. CDR3 sequence (DNA): TGCGCCAGCAGCCACGGGACTAGCGGGAGTGCCTACGAGCAGTACTTC. Translation gives CASSHGTSGSAYEQYF. The gene calls are TRBV4-3 and TRBJ2-7; TRBD2 agrees at 14 bases. This CDR3 is 16 amino acids long. Germline loops: CDR1 LGHNA, CDR2 YSLEER. Trimming cost V 3 bases and J 2 bases; bases outside gene matches: 3.

This clone was detected only once. The V call is TRBV7-2, the J call TRBJ2-7; 7 bases align to TRBD1. The V and J ends lost 3 bases and 4 bases, in that order; junction bases with no gene match: 9. In germline, CDR1 is SGHTA, CDR2 FQGNSA. CDR3 length: 15 amino acids. CDR3 coding DNA: TGTGCCAGCAGCTTGGCTAACAGGGGTGGGTACGAGCAGTACTTC. It yields the protein CASSLANRGGYEQYF.

A single count supports this clone. The V call is TRBV28, the J call TRBJ1-2; unclear D gene. V was shortened by 2 bases and J by 8 bases, with 6 bases between the two germline ends. This CDR3 has 11 residues. The V gene's germline CDR1 is MDHEN and CDR2 SYDVKM. CDR3 DNA sequence: TGTGCCAGCAGTTTAGGCCAGGGCTACACCTTC. Its protein product is CASSLGQGYTF.

This clone was recorded only once. The chain links TRBV11-3 to TRBJ2-7; D is perhaps TRBD1 (5 bases). This CDR3 has 15 amino acids. V was trimmed by 0 bases and J by 0 bases, leaving 9 bases between them. The germline CDR1 and CDR2 sequences are SGHNT and YENEEA. CDR3 region: CASSLDWGSSYEQYF. The CDR3 nucleotides are TGTGCCAGCAGCTTAGATTGGGGCAGCTCCTACGAGCAGTACTTC.

The chain has TRBV5-8 and TRBJ1-5; D is uncertain. In germline, CDR1 is SGHTS, CDR2 YDEGEE. CDR3 length: 11 residues. Trimming took 1 base from V and 9 from J, leaving 5 bases between them. The CDR3 bases are TGTGCCAGCAGCTTGAGAAGGCCCCAGCATTTT. This encodes CASSLRRPQHF.

The chain is built from TRBV6-5 and TRBJ2-7, with 7 nucleotides matching TRBD1. The CDR3 covers 13 residues. With V trimmed by 7 bases and J by 4 bases, 7 bases remained unmatched. The V gene's germline CDR1 is MNHEY and CDR2 SVGAGI. CDR3 region: CASTPGQPYEQYF. The CDR3 region has the DNA TGTGCCAGCACGCCGGGACAGCCATACGAGCAGTACTTC.

V is TRBV29-1 and J is TRBJ2-1, with 11 bases fitting TRBD2. The CDR3 sequence is 16 residues long. CDR1 SQVTM and CDR2 ANQGSEA come from the germline V gene. The ends lost 8 bases at V and 2 bases at J; junction bases unmatched: 11. DNA of the CDR3: TGCAGCCTCGGGACTAGCGGACCTAGTCCCTACAATGAGCAGTTCTTC. Its protein product is CSLGTSGPSPYNEQFF.

This clone is a singleton in its sample. The genes are TRBV4-3 and TRBJ2-2, with D perhaps TRBD1 or TRBD2 (5 bases each). Germline lookup yields CDR1 LGHNA and CDR2 YSLEER. The germline V and J ends were trimmed by 4 bases and 3 bases, with 12 bases remaining between them. The CDR3 runs 15 residues. The DNA for the CDR3 is TGCGCCAGCAGCCCCGATGGGGGAGACACCGGGGAGCTGTTTTTT. Its protein product is CASSPDGGDTGELFF.

The V call is TRBV14, the J call TRBJ2-1, with no clear D. Germline CDR1 and CDR2: SGHDN and FVKESK. The CDR3 is 17 residues long. The V gene lost 2 bases and the J gene lost 5 bases, with 19 bases spanning the gap. As DNA, the CDR3 is TGTGCCAGCAGCCAAAGATGGAGTTTTGGGCACCACAATGAGCAGTTCTTC. Protein sequence: CASSQRWSFGHHNEQFF.

J is TRBJ1-4 and V is TRBV7-3; D is ambiguous. There are 10 residues in the CDR3. Germline V gene sequence: CDR1 SGHTA, CDR2 FQGTGA. The V gene lost 4 bases and the J gene lost 10 bases, with 4 bases spanning the gap. In DNA form, the CDR3 reads TGTGCCAGCAGCTGTGCAAAACTGTTTTTT. Its translation: CASSCAKLFF.

The genes are TRBV19 and TRBJ2-7; D remains unclear. Trimming shortened V by 6 bases and J by 6 bases, and 15 bases separated the two germline ends. The CDR3 sequence is 13 residues long. Germline V gene sequence: CDR1 LNHDA, CDR2 SQIVND (reference sequence). The CDR3 loop reads CASSHGVGSEQYF. The CDR3 DNA reads as TGTGCCAGTAGCCATGGAGTGGGTAGCGAGCAGTACTTC.

The chain recombines TRBV6-5 with TRBJ2-1; TRBD2 agrees at 7 bases. CDR3 length equals 14 residues. Unmatched junction bases numbered 3, after V lost 0 bases and J lost 7 bases. Germline V CDR1 and CDR2: MNHEY, SVGAGI. CDR3 nucleotides: TGTGCCAGCAGTTACTCGTCGGGAGGTAATGAGCAGTTCTTC. This translates into CASSYSSGGNEQFF.